The 25 T cell receptor beta chains below come from one sample, sequenced in a study of identical twins. TCRdb itself ran the 5' RACE reads through MiXCR, one entry per CDR3 protein. The data show 430,000 or so distinct CDR3 sequences, with more than 20% seen just once and around 3% held by the top ten. The sample also formed part of further work on T cells expressing NK-cell markers.

Source material: CD4+ T cells sorted from blood. The receptor set was obtained from a woman younger than 35 in good health.

This rearrangement joins TRBV20-1 to TRBJ2-1, with 10 bases that match TRBD2. This CDR3 has 13 residues. V lost 5 bases and J lost 7; bases outside the gene matches: 5. The germline V gene encodes CDR1 DFQATT and CDR2 SNEGSKA (reference sequence). The CDR3 spells CSAPGTSVNEQFF. The CDR3 coding sequence is TGCAGTGCTCCCGGGACTAGCGTTAATGAGCAGTTCTTC.

V usage is TRBV20-1 and J usage is TRBJ2-1; D not certain. Germline V CDR1 and CDR2: DFQATT, SNEGSKA (reference sequence). The CDR3 has 11 residues. The ends were cut back, 1 base at V and 10 bases at J, with 8 bases in the middle. The CDR3 DNA reads as TGCAGTGCTAGAGCGGCGTACGAGCAGTTCTTC. Translation: CSARAAYEQFF.

The sample holds many counts of this clonotype. This chain links TRBV12-3 or TRBV12-4 with TRBJ2-7; 7 bases are a match to TRBD2. J was trimmed by 5 bases and V by 5 bases; bases with no gene match: 12. This CDR3 has 15 residues. The DNA for the CDR3 is TGTGCCAGCAGTCCCCCCTACGGGAGGCGCCACGAGCAGTACTTC. This codes for CASSPPYGRRHEQYF.

This clonotype was seen repeatedly, ten times or more. This chain uses TRBV12-3 or TRBV12-4 with TRBJ2-1; TRBD1 or TRBD2 may be the D gene (5 bases each). This CDR3 spans 11 amino acids. Trimming removed 6 bases from V and 7 bases from J, with 7 bases in between. The DNA of the CDR3 is TGTGCCAGCAGGGGACGGAATGAGCAGTTCTTC. Encoded protein: CASRGRNEQFF.

This chain links TRBV5-1 with TRBJ2-7; the D gene is possibly TRBD2 (6 bases). Germline assignment: CDR1 SGHRS and CDR2 YFSETQ. V shed 4 bases and J shed 0 bases, with 11 bases lying between them. CDR3 length: 14 residues. DNA for the CDR3: TGCGCCAGCAGCCAAACTAGCCCCTCCTACGAGCAGTACTTC. It is translated as CASSQTSPSYEQYF.

The chain is built from TRBV18 and TRBJ1-2, with D possibly being TRBD1 (5 bases). Trimming took 0 bases from V and 7 from J, leaving 18 bases between them. This CDR3 is 16 amino acids long. Per germline, CDR1 KGHSH and CDR2 LQKENI. The CDR3 protein is CASSPPGARVGGGYTF. CDR3 nucleotide sequence: TGTGCCAGCTCACCACCCGGAGCCAGGGTCGGGGGTGGCTACACCTTC.

The rearrangement links TRBV3-1 to TRBJ2-7, with 11 bases identical to TRBD1. V was clipped by 4 bases and J by 3 bases; unmatched bases: 5. CDR1 LGHDT and CDR2 YNNKEL come from the germline V gene (reference sequence). This CDR3 has 15 residues. The CDR3 here is CASSLGQGGIYEQYF. The CDR3 bases are TGTGCCAGCAGCCTGGGACAGGGGGGAATCTACGAGCAGTACTTC.

V and J are TRBV7-9 and TRBJ1-2; D unresolved. The length of the CDR3 is 11 residues. V was pared by 5 bases and J by 6 bases, with 7 bases between. Per the germline V gene, CDR1 is SEHNR and CDR2 is FQNEAQ (reference sequence). The CDR3 spells CASSVNDGYTF. The CDR3 nucleotides read TGTGCCAGCAGCGTGAACGATGGCTACACCTTC. The entire variable domain, with the rest obtained from reference TRBV7-9 and TRBJ1-2, is as follows: DTGVSQNPRHKITKRGQNVTFRCDPISEHNRLYWYRQTLGQGPEFLTYFQNEAQLEKSRLLSDRFSAERPKGSFSTLEIQRTEQGDSAMYLCASSVNDGYTFGSGTRLTVV.

V and J are TRBV7-9 and TRBJ2-5; tentatively, D is TRBD2 (5 bases). This CDR3 has 14 residues. The V gene lost 3 bases and the J gene lost 5 bases, with 13 bases spanning the gap. Germline V gives CDR1 SEHNR, CDR2 FQNEAQ (reference sequence). This CDR3 is CASSFRGVVETQYF. The DNA for the CDR3 is TGTGCCAGCAGCTTCCGGGGTGTGGTGGAGACCCAGTACTTC.

This clonotype showed up just a few times. The chain employs TRBV20-1 and TRBJ2-1; D possibly corresponds to TRBD2 (5 bases). Germline CDR1 reads DFQATT; CDR2 reads SNEGSKA (reference sequence). The CDR3 is made up of 11 amino acids. For the CDR3, the DNA is TGCGTAGGGAGTTCCTACAATGAGCAGTTCTTC. It is translated as CVGSSYNEQFF.

In its sample, this clonotype was seen a few times. V usage is TRBV20-1 and J usage is TRBJ2-1; D gene unclear. CDR1 is DFQATT and CDR2 is SNEGSKA in the germline V gene (reference sequence). Trimming left V 3 bases short and J 6 bases short, with 15 bases between. The CDR3 is made up of 14 amino acids. The CDR3 reads CSASWQVGGNEQFF. For the CDR3, the DNA is TGCAGTGCTAGTTGGCAGGTGGGCGGCAATGAGCAGTTCTTC.

In its sample, this clonotype was seen a few times. J is TRBJ2-7 and V is TRBV6-2 or TRBV6-3; 10 positions agree with TRBD2. The CDR3 length is 16 residues. Germline V lookup: CDR1 MNHEY, CDR2 SVGEGT. Trimming took 7 bases from V and 0 from J; bases not matched to a gene: 9. The CDR3 sequence is CASTNHGLAASYEQYF. CDR3 coding DNA: TGTGCCAGCACCAACCATGGACTAGCGGCCTCCTACGAGCAGTACTTC.

In its sample, this clonotype was seen a few times. V usage is TRBV20-1 and J usage is TRBJ1-5, with D unclear. Germline loops: CDR1 DFQATT, CDR2 SNEGSKA (reference sequence). The CDR3 length is 13 residues. V was shortened by 4 bases and J by 0 bases, with 7 bases between the two germline ends. The CDR3: CSANDNSNQPQHF. The CDR3 DNA is TGCAGTGCTAACGATAATAGCAATCAGCCCCAGCATTTT.

This clonotype was counted only a few times. This rearrangement joins TRBV6-2 or TRBV6-3 to TRBJ2-7; tentatively, D is TRBD2 (5 bases). Trimming removed 2 bases from V and 1 base from J, with 15 bases in between. The V gene's germline CDR1 is MNHEY and CDR2 SVGEGT. The CDR3 is 16 amino acids. CDR3 loop: CASSYRRSAGSYEQYF. The CDR3 DNA is TGTGCCAGCAGTTACAGGAGGAGCGCCGGTTCCTACGAGCAGTACTTC.

In its sample, this clonotype was seen many times. J is TRBJ2-1 and V is TRBV20-1, with 7 bases matching TRBD2. The germline gives CDR1 DFQATT, CDR2 SNEGSKA (reference sequence). With 3 bases clipped from V and 5 bases from J, the junction kept 13 bases outside the gene matches. The CDR3 contains 16 residues. The CDR3 DNA reads TGCAGTGCTAGGGGTTATCTCGGGAGGCGGGACAATGAGCAGTTCTTC. Translation: CSARGYLGRRDNEQFF.

This clonotype was recorded a few times. The conserved closing phenylalanine or tryptophan is absent in this CDR3, likely reflecting a read error. It is unclear where the CDR3 begins or ends on the DNA, so no DNA is shown, and the CDR3 is as TCRdb lists it. The chain has TRBV6-2 or TRBV6-3 and TRBJ2-5; the D call of TRBD2 is as the table states it, not checked on the DNA. From germline, CDR1 is MNHEY and CDR2 SVGEGT. The CDR3 has 14 amino acids, counting both end residues. The CDR3 region is CASSYSPTSGRVHL.

This chain connects TRBV11-2 to TRBJ1-4; D ambiguous. The CDR3 contains 14 residues. Trimming left V 4 bases short and J 3 bases short, with 9 bases between. Germline assignment: CDR1 SGHAT and CDR2 FQNNGV. CDR3 DNA: TGTGCCAGCAGCTCGGTGGTGGCTAATGAAAAACTGTTTTTT. Translated: CASSSVVANEKLFF.

This chain connects TRBV20-1 to TRBJ2-1; 7 nucleotides agree with TRBD2. Trimming took 5 bases from V and 7 from J; bases not matched to a gene: 8. This CDR3 spans 13 amino acids. Germline CDR1 and CDR2: DFQATT and SNEGSKA (reference sequence). The CDR3 loop reads CSALADPRNEQFF. CDR3 DNA: TGCAGTGCTCTAGCGGACCCCCGGAATGAGCAGTTCTTC.

The chain is built from TRBV29-1 and TRBJ1-2; D not certain. The germline V gene has CDR1 SQVTM and CDR2 ANQGSEA. Deletions cut 3 bases from V and 2 bases from J, with 7 bases between. The CDR3 is 12 residues long. For the CDR3, the DNA is TGCAGCGTTGAGAACAAGAACTATGGCTACACCTTC. This encodes CSVENKNYGYTF. The full variable domain, rest sourced from reference TRBV29-1 and TRBJ1-2, is SAVISQKPSRDICQRGTSLTIQCQVDSQVTMMFWYRQQPGQSLTLIATANQGSEATYESGFVIDKFPISRPNLTFSTLTVSNMSPEDSSIYLCSVENKNYGYTFGSGTRLTVV.

This chain uses TRBV21-1 with TRBJ2-1; the D segment call TRBD1 is taken from the table without a DNA check. TRBV21-1 is a documented pseudogene. The CDR3 is made up of 14 amino acids. CDR3 DNA sequence: TGTGCCAGCAGCAAGTGGCCGGGATACGATGAGCAGTTCTTC. Its protein product is CASSKWPGYDEQFF.

This chain uses TRBV12-3 or TRBV12-4 with TRBJ2-1, with 13 bases aligning to TRBD2. Unmatched junction bases numbered 7, after V lost 9 bases and J lost 8 bases. The CDR3 has 14 amino acids. The CDR3 loop is CASKTSGGRDEQFF. In nucleotides, the CDR3 is TGTGCCAGTAAGACTAGCGGGGGGAGAGATGAGCAGTTCTTC.

Many counts were recorded for this clonotype. The chain joins TRBV7-9 to TRBJ2-3; D unclear. This CDR3 has 14 amino acids. Looked up from germline, CDR1 is SEHNR and CDR2 is FQNEAQ (reference sequence). V was trimmed by 4 bases and J by 3 bases, leaving 11 bases between them. This CDR3 is CASSSASGTDTQYF. CDR3 bases: TGTGCCAGCAGCTCAGCAAGTGGGACAGATACGCAGTATTTT.

This clonotype was seen more than once but under ten times. This chain joins TRBV20-1 and TRBJ2-1; 9 bases align to TRBD2. The length of the CDR3 is 14 residues. V was clipped by 5 bases and J by 8 bases; unmatched bases: 10. Per germline, CDR1 DFQATT and CDR2 SNEGSKA (reference sequence). The CDR3 loop is CSAHHGSGGHEQFF. CDR3 DNA: TGCAGTGCTCACCACGGGAGCGGGGGGCATGAGCAGTTCTTC.

This clonotype showed up many times. The chain recombines TRBV12-3 or TRBV12-4 with TRBJ2-1; the match to TRBD2 covers 11 bases. CDR3 length: 14 amino acids. After removal of 5 bases from V and 8 bases from J, the junction contained 5 bases not matched to a gene. CDR3 region: CASSPPGLADEQFF. Here the CDR3 DNA reads TGTGCCAGCAGTCCACCGGGACTAGCGGATGAGCAGTTCTTC.

This clonotype was detected only a few times. V and J are TRBV7-9 and TRBJ2-1; 12 nucleotides line up with TRBD2. Trimming at V came to 2 bases and at J to 3 bases, leaving 2 bases not matched to a gene. Germline assignment: CDR1 SEHNR and CDR2 FQNEAQ (reference sequence). There are 16 residues in the CDR3. The CDR3, as DNA: TGTGCCAGCAGCTTACTAGCGGGAGGGGACTACAATGAGCAGTTCTTC. It translates to CASSLLAGGDYNEQFF. The whole variable domain, filled in from reference TRBV7-9 and TRBJ2-1, reads DTGVSQNPRHKITKRGQNVTFRCDPISEHNRLYWYRQTLGQGPEFLTYFQNEAQLEKSRLLSDRFSAERPKGSFSTLEIQRTEQGDSAMYLCASSLLAGGDYNEQFFGPGTRLTVL.